The present entry profiles one TCR beta chain with its context. Its antigen is not identified. MiXCR was run by TCRdb on the reads, yielding one entry per CDR3 protein. Of approximately 470,000 distinct CDR3 sequences in the sample, approximately 46% were seen once. Germline CDR1 SGHAT, CDR2 FQNNGV. After removal of 5 bases from V and 0 bases from J, the junction contained 12 bases not matched to a gene. This CDR3 spans 18 amino acids. The entry originates in a study of T cell repertoires in cytomegalovirus infection. Whole-study context: CMV epitopes that were recently identified and HLA-C-restricted were used alongside well-studied HLA-B-restricted ones. CMV infection plus the matching HLA type was flagged by public TCR beta signatures. Regarding the study as a whole: Summed frequency of shared TCR beta families picked out CMV carriers who also had the relevant HLA. HLA-C-restricted CMV-specific TCR beta clonotypes were dominant in the ex vivo response.

The receptor comes from a human donor in good health (CMV status not recorded). Some clones in this sample may be carry-over from other donors' samples. This specimen consisted of cultured PBMCs, obtained from culture after CMV antigen stimulation. The V call is TRBV11-2, the J call TRBJ2-2; 7 nucleotides align to TRBD1. The CDR3 is CASSHGTVLPPNTGELFF. The CDR3 DNA sequence: TGTGCCAGCAGCCACGGGACAGTCCTTCCTCCGAACACCGGGGAGCTGTTTTTT.